Below, 9 T cell receptor beta chains from the same sample are listed, as sequenced in a study of blood T cell repertoires in COVID-19. Measured with immunoSEQ multiplex PCR; TCRdb has only the in-frame clones, and not every one. The data contain fewer than 350,000 clones, 70% to 90% of them seen just once; the ten biggest clones take up roughly 2%. Sequenced material: PBMCs or T cells enriched from blood (not recorded which). All receptors derive from a young man who had recovered from COVID-19.

The CDR3 spells CASSQYSNQPQHF. DNA of the CDR3: TGTGCCAGCAGCCAGTATAGCAATCAGCCCCAGCATTTT. The J gene is TRBJ1-5, the V gene TRBV11-2, with D uncertain. CDR1 and CDR2 (germline): SGHAT, FQNNGV. This CDR3 has 13 residues. Trimming cost V 5 bases and J 0 bases, with 5 bases left between them.

The chain joins TRBV5-8 to TRBJ2-2; 9 bases agree with TRBD1. The trim removed 4 bases at V and 7 bases at J, leaving 11 bases unmatched. CDR3 length equals 16 residues. Germline loops: CDR1 SGHTS, CDR2 YDEGEE. The CDR3 sequence is CASSQPRDRDDGELFF. Written as DNA, the CDR3 is TGTGCCAGCAGCCAACCTAGGGACAGGGACGACGGGGAGCTGTTTTTT.

The rearrangement joins TRBV3-1 (or the pseudogene TRBV3-2) to TRBJ2-7; 8 nucleotides align to TRBD2. After removal of 0 bases from V and 6 bases from J, the junction contained 4 bases not matched to a gene. Germline assignment: CDR1 LGHDT and CDR2 YNNKEL (reference sequence). CDR3 length equals 14 residues. The CDR3 coding sequence is TGTGCCAGCAGCCAAGACCGGGGGGGAGGCGAGCAGTACTTC. Encoded protein: CASSQDRGGGEQYF.

This clone occurred once. The chain recombines TRBV5-1 with TRBJ2-5; D is possibly TRBD2 (5 bases). CDR3 length: 13 residues. V was cut by 4 bases and J by 5 bases, with 12 bases left in between. Germline V CDR1 and CDR2: SGHRS, YFSETQ. The CDR3 sequence is CASSPDPGETQYF. CDR3 in DNA: TGCGCCAGCAGCCCTGATCCGGGGGAGACCCAGTACTTC.

This chain uses TRBV29-1 with TRBJ1-1, with a weak D call TRBD1 (6 bases). With 0 bases removed from V and 5 bases from J, the gap between germline ends came to 10 bases. The CDR3 extends over 13 amino acids. Per the germline V gene, CDR1 is SQVTM and CDR2 is ANQGSEA. CDR3 coding DNA: TGCAGCGTTGAAGACAGGGGAGTGACTGAAGCTTTCTTT. Protein product: CSVEDRGVTEAFF.

This clone was recorded only once. A junction end diverges from the germline sequence, so it may reflect a read error. In nucleotides, the CDR3 is TGTGCCAGCCGTGACGGACAGGGATCCTACGAGCAGTACTTC. Translation: CASRDGQGSYEQYF. This sequence joins TRBV6-1 and TRBJ2-7; 8 bases match TRBD1. Germline CDR1 and CDR2: MNHNS and SASEGT. This CDR3 has 14 residues.

The chain is built from TRBV30 and TRBJ2-2; perhaps TRBD1 as D (5 bases). The CDR3 spans 13 residues. Trimming shortened V by 5 bases and J by 1 base, and 8 bases separated the two germline ends. CDR1 and CDR2 (germline): GTSNPN, SVGIG (reference sequence). CDR3 DNA sequence: TGTGCCTGGCAGGGTCGGAACACCGGGGAGCTGTTTTTT. This sequence encodes CAWQGRNTGELFF.

The rearrangement links TRBV7-6 to TRBJ2-3; D ambiguous. Germline V gene lookup returns CDR1 SGHVS and CDR2 FNYEAQ. The CDR3 contains 12 residues. Deletions cut 2 bases from V and 5 bases from J, with 5 bases between. The CDR3 here is CASSLPVDTQYF. The CDR3 DNA reads as TGTGCCAGCAGCTTACCGGTAGATACGCAGTATTTT.

The chain uses TRBV7-9 and TRBJ2-1; D may be TRBD1 (7 bases). V was shortened by 5 bases and J by 4 bases, with 12 bases between the two germline ends. This CDR3 is 14 amino acids long. Germline loops: CDR1 SEHNR, CDR2 FQNEAQ (reference sequence). This chain's CDR3 is CASSTAGGYNEQFF. CDR3 DNA sequence: TGTGCCAGCAGCACGGCAGGGGGGTACAATGAGCAGTTCTTC.